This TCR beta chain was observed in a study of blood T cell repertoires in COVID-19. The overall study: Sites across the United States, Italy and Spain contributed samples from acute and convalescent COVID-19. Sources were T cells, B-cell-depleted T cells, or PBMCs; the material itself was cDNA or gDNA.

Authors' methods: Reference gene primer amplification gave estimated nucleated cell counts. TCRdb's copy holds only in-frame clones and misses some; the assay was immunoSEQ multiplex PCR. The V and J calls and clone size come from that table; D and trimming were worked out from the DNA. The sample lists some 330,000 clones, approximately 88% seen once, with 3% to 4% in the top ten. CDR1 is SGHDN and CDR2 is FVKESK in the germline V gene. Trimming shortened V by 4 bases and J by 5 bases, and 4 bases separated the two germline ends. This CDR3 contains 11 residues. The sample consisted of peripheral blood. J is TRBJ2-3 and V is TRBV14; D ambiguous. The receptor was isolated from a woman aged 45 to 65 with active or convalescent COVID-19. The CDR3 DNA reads TGTGCCAGCAGCCGAGGAGATACGCAGTATTTT. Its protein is CASSRGDTQYF.